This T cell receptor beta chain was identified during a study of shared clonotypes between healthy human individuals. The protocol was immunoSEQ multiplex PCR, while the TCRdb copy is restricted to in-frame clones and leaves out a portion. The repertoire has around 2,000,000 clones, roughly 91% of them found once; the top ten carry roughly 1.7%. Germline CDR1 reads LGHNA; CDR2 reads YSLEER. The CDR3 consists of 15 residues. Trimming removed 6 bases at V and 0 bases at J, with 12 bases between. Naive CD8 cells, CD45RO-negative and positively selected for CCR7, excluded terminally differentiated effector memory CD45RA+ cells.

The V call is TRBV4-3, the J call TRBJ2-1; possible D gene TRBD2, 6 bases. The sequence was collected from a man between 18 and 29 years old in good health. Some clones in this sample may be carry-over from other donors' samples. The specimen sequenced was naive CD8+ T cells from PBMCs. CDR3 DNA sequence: TGCGCCAGCAGGGGGGACTTGAGCTCCTACAATGAGCAGTTCTTC. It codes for CASRGDLSSYNEQFF.